Listed here are 18 T cell receptor beta chains from one sample, sequenced in a study of T-cell memory formation after mild COVID-19. TCRdb reanalysed the 5' RACE reads using MiXCR and keeps one entry per CDR3 protein. The sample includes 560,000 or so distinct CDR3 sequences, approximately 15% of them seen just once. Sequencing was done on a sample of PBMCs or a T cell subset sorted from them (not recorded which). The receptor set was obtained from an adult woman who had mild COVID-19 (a few samples of this study predate the infection). Cell type and time point are not known.

The chain couples TRBV27 to TRBJ2-3; 7 bases agree with TRBD2. Unmatched junction bases numbered 11, after V lost 8 bases and J lost 0 bases. Germline values: CDR1 MNHEY, CDR2 SMNVEV (reference sequence). This CDR3 region has 16 residues. In nucleotides, the CDR3 is TGTGCCAGCTCAGTTTGGGGAGGGATAAGCACAGATACGCAGTATTTT. The encoded protein is CASSVWGGISTDTQYF.

This clonotype was detected only a few times. J is TRBJ1-5 and V is TRBV6-5; maybe TRBD1 (6 bases). This CDR3 region has 14 residues. Per germline, CDR1 MNHEY and CDR2 SVGAGI. The V end was cut by 8 bases, the J end by 3 bases, with 14 bases between. The CDR3 region is CASGPGQHNQPQHF. The DNA of the CDR3 is TGTGCCAGCGGGCCCGGACAGCACAATCAGCCCCAGCATTTT.

The chain has TRBV5-1 and TRBJ2-5; D possibly corresponds to TRBD2 (5 bases). Trimming pared 4 bases from V and 5 bases from J, leaving 15 bases between. CDR3 length equals 14 residues. The germline gives CDR1 SGHRS, CDR2 YFSETQ. The DNA of the CDR3 is TGCGCCAGCAGCCTCGGGGTGCTCGGGGAGACCCAGTACTTC. Translation: CASSLGVLGETQYF.

This clonotype was picked up many times. The chain joins TRBV28 to TRBJ2-1, with D possibly being TRBD1 (6 bases). Between the trimmed V and J ends, which lost 5 bases and 3 bases, there was a span of 11 bases. Germline V gene sequence: CDR1 MDHEN, CDR2 SYDVKM. The CDR3 sequence is 14 residues long. CDR3 DNA: TGTGCCAGCAGTACTCTACAGGGCTACAATGAGCAGTTCTTC. Protein: CASSTLQGYNEQFF.

This clonotype was seen many times. This rearrangement joins TRBV3-1 to TRBJ2-7, with D tentatively TRBD2 (6 bases). This CDR3 is built from 15 residues. Trimming stripped 3 bases from V and 3 bases from J, with 15 bases between. Germline lookup yields CDR1 LGHDT and CDR2 YNNKEL (reference sequence). The CDR3 coding sequence is TGTGCCAGCAGCCATGACGGGACTCCTTTCTACGAGCAGTACTTC. It codes for CASSHDGTPFYEQYF.

V and J are TRBV19 and TRBJ2-1, with TRBD2 matching over 7 bases. The ends lost 5 bases at V and 4 bases at J; junction bases unmatched: 5. Germline V gives CDR1 LNHDA, CDR2 SQIVND (reference sequence). This CDR3 comprises 14 residues. The CDR3 loop reads CASSAASGYNEQFF. The CDR3 DNA follows: TGTGCCAGTAGTGCGGCTAGCGGATACAATGAGCAGTTCTTC.

This clonotype was observed a handful of times. The J gene is TRBJ2-5, the V gene TRBV3-1; no firm D call. The germline V gene has CDR1 LGHDT and CDR2 YNNKEL (reference sequence). The germline V and J ends were trimmed by 5 bases and 4 bases, with 11 bases remaining between them. The CDR3 is made up of 13 amino acids. CDR3 bases: TGTGCCAGCAGCTCCGGACCTAGAGAGACCCAGTACTTC. Amino acids: CASSSGPRETQYF.

This clonotype occurred a few times. V usage is TRBV28 and J usage is TRBJ1-2, with D maybe TRBD1 (5 bases). The CDR3 covers 17 residues. V was cut by 8 bases and J by 5 bases, with 27 bases left in between. Looked up from germline, CDR1 is MDHEN and CDR2 is SYDVKM. The CDR3 DNA follows: TGTGCCAGCGACCATCAACGCAACTGGGGGAATAAATATGGCTACACCTTC. Amino acids: CASDHQRNWGNKYGYTF.

This clonotype has a count of ten or more. CDR3 DNA: TGCGCCAGCAGCTTCCGTTCAATGAACACTGAAGCTTTCTTT. Protein: CASSFRSMNTEAFF. This rearrangement joins TRBV5-1 to TRBJ1-1; D unclear. Germline V lookup: CDR1 SGHRS, CDR2 YFSETQ. The CDR3 is made up of 14 amino acids. V gave up 2 bases and J gave up 0 bases, with 8 bases separating them.

CDR3 nucleotides: TGTGCCAGCAAGGGGGTCGGAAACACCATATATTTT. Translating it yields CASKGVGNTIYF. The rearrangement uses TRBV27 and TRBJ1-3; maybe TRBD1 (6 bases). CDR1 is MNHEY, CDR2 SMNVEV, per germline (reference sequence). The V gene lost 7 bases and the J gene lost 4 bases, with 8 bases spanning the gap. The CDR3 has 12 residues.

This rearrangement joins TRBV9 to TRBJ1-2; D unresolved. V gave up 0 bases and J gave up 2 bases, with 8 bases separating them. Germline loops: CDR1 SGDLS, CDR2 YYNGEE. The CDR3 covers 14 residues. The CDR3 region has the DNA TGTGCCAGCAGCGTAGATACAGCCAACTATGGCTACACCTTC. It specifies CASSVDTANYGYTF.

This clonotype appeared a few times. The CDR3 region has the DNA TGCGCCAGCAGTTCAACTAATTGGGAGGTAGATACGCAGTATTTT. This codes for CASSSTNWEVDTQYF. The chain has TRBV5-1 and TRBJ2-3, with D perhaps TRBD2 (6 bases). V was clipped by 5 bases and J by 5 bases, with 18 bases between them. Looked up from germline, CDR1 is SGHRS and CDR2 is YFSETQ. The CDR3 is made up of 15 amino acids.

This clonotype was seen a few times. The chain recombines TRBV5-6 with TRBJ2-1, with 8 bases that match TRBD1. Trimming at V came to 1 base and at J to 9 bases, leaving 18 bases not matched to a gene. The germline V gene has CDR1 SGHDT and CDR2 YYEEEE. CDR3 length equals 18 residues. CDR3 sequence: CASSLFLAGGTGHPEQFF. Written as DNA, the CDR3 is TGTGCCAGCAGCTTGTTTCTCGCAGGAGGGACAGGACATCCTGAGCAGTTCTTC.

The V gene is TRBV7-9, the J gene TRBJ1-1, with a possible D match to TRBD1 (6 bases). The germline V gene encodes CDR1 SEHNR and CDR2 FQNEAQ (reference sequence). V was shortened by 8 bases and J by 4 bases, with 17 bases between the two germline ends. This CDR3 is 14 amino acids long. The CDR3 DNA is TGTGCCAGCGACTCACAGGGCGGGTCCACTGAAGCTTTCTTT. Translated, it gives CASDSQGGSTEAFF.

This clonotype turned up a few times. The V call is TRBV3-1, the J call TRBJ1-2; perhaps TRBD1 as D (6 bases). The ends were cut back, 1 base at V and 11 bases at J, with 11 bases in the middle. The CDR3 has 12 amino acids. The V gene's germline CDR1 is LGHDT and CDR2 YNNKEL (reference sequence). The CDR3 region has the DNA TGTGCCAGCAGCCAAGCCCTTACAGGGTACACCTTC. Amino acids: CASSQALTGYTF.

This clonotype was seen a handful of times. This chain connects TRBV5-1 to TRBJ1-1; maybe TRBD1 (6 bases). Germline CDR1 reads SGHRS; CDR2 reads YFSETQ. Deletions cut 0 bases from V and 2 bases from J, with 8 bases between. The CDR3 sequence is 14 residues long. For the CDR3, the DNA is TGCGCCAGCAGCTTGGACAGGGCTAACACTGAAGCTTTCTTT. It translates to CASSLDRANTEAFF.

The chain uses TRBV7-2 and TRBJ1-5, with TRBD1 identical over 7 bases. The CDR3 spans 14 residues. CDR1 is SGHTA, CDR2 FQGNSA, per germline. Germline trimming cut 5 bases from V and 7 bases from J; bases unmatched to any gene: 8. The CDR3 DNA reads as TGTGCCAGCAGCCAGGGGGTGGGCTTCCAGCCCCAGCATTTT. Translation gives CASSQGVGFQPQHF. The full variable domain, completed using reference TRBV7-2 and TRBJ1-5, is GAGVSQSPSNKVTEKGKDVELRCDPISGHTALYWYRQSLGQGLEFLIYFQGNSAPDKSGLPSDRFSAERTGGSVSTLTIQRTQQEDSAVYLCASSQGVGFQPQHFGDGTRLSIL.

The V and J genes are TRBV30 and TRBJ2-5, with 8 positions matching TRBD2. The CDR3 is 14 amino acids. CDR1 and CDR2 from the germline V gene are GTSNPN and SVGIG (reference sequence). V was clipped by 1 base and J by 2 bases; unmatched bases: 3. The CDR3, as DNA: TGTGCCTGGAGTGGGACTAGCACACAAGAGACCCAGTACTTC. This sequence encodes CAWSGTSTQETQYF.